This T cell receptor (beta chain) was sequenced for a study of cytomegalovirus exposure and HLA in healthy donors. The PCR used 60 Vbeta and 13 Jbeta primers. Original analysis: A follow-up analysis tallied tens of millions of unique TCR beta chains, roughly 9.9 million shared. Sequencing was performed with immunoSEQ multiplex PCR; in TCRdb, only in-frame clones are kept and a portion is missing. V, J and clone size are those of that table, while D and trimming were read from the DNA. The sample shows roughly 100,000 clones, just over 70% of them seen only once. This cohort consisted of healthy bone marrow donors. CDR3 length: 15 residues. The J segment lost 4 bases and the V segment lost 4 bases, leaving 6 bases of the junction unmatched. CDR1 is SGDLS, CDR2 YYNGEE, per germline.

Sequenced input: PBMCs. V usage is TRBV9 and J usage is TRBJ1-4, with TRBD1 matching over 8 bases. This sequence originates from a boy aged 5 to 17 in good health and CMV-seronegative. CDR3: CASSRQGADNEKLFF. For the CDR3, the DNA is TGTGCCAGCAGCCGTCAGGGGGCTGATAATGAAAAACTGTTTTTT.